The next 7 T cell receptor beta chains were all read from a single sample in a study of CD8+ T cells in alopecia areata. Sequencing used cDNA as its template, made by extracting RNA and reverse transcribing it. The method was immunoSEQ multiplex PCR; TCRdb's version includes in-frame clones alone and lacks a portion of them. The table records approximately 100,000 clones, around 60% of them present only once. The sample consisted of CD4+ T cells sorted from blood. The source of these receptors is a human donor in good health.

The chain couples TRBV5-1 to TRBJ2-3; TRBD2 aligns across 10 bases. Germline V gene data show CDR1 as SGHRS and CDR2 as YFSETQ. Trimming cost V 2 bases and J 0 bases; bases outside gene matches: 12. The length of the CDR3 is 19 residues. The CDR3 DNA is TGCGCCAGCAGCTTTGCCACAGCGGGGGGGGACTCCAGCACAGATACGCAGTATTTT. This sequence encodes CASSFATAGGDSSTDTQYF.

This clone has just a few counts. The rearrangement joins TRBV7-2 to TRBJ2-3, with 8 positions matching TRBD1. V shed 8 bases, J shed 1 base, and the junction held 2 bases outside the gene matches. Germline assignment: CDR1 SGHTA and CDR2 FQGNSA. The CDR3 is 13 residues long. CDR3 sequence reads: CASQTGGTDTQYF. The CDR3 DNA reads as TGTGCCAGCCAGACAGGGGGCACAGATACGCAGTATTTT.

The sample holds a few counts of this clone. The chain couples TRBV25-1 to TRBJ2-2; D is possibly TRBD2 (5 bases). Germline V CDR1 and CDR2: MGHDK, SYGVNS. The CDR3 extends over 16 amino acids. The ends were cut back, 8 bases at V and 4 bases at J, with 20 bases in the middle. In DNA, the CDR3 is TGTGCCAGCTCCAGCTCACTAGGGCAGGCCACCGGGGAGCTGTTTTTT. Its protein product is CASSSSLGQATGELFF.

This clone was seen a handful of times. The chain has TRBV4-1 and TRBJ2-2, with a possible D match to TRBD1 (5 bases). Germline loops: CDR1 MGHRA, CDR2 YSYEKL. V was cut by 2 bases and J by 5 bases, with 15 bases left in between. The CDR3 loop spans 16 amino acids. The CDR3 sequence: CASSQMDTPRTGELFF. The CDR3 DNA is TGCGCCAGCAGCCAAATGGACACCCCGAGGACCGGGGAGCTGTTTTTT.

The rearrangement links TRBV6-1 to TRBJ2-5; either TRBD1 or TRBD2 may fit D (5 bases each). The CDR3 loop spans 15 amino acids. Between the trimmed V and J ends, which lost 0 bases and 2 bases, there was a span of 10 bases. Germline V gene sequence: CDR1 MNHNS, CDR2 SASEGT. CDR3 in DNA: TGTGCCAGCAGTGAAGCGGGACGTATGCAAGAGACCCAGTACTTC. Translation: CASSEAGRMQETQYF.

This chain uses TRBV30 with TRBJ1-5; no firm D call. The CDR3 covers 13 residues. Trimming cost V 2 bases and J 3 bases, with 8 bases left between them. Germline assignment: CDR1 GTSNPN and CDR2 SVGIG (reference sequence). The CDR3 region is CAWSPGLNQPQHF. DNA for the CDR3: TGTGCCTGGAGTCCTGGCCTCAATCAGCCCCAGCATTTT.

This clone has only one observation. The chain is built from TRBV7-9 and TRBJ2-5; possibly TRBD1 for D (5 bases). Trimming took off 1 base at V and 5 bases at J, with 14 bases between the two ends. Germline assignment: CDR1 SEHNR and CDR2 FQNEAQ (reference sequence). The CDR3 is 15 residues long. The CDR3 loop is CASSLVGVGTETQYF. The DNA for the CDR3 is TGTGCCAGCAGCTTAGTAGGGGTTGGAACGGAGACCCAGTACTTC.